Included here is one T cell receptor (beta chain) sequence, with context. This record comes from a study of blood T cell repertoires in COVID-19. The overall study: Spain, Italy and the United States supplied samples that represented acute and convalescent COVID-19. The analysed material was cDNA or gDNA that came from T cells, B-cell-depleted T cells, or PBMCs.

In the source study's methods: Using reference gene primer amplification, nucleated cell counts were estimated. Here immunoSEQ multiplex PCR was the method, and the copy in TCRdb shows in-frame clones only, minus some. From that table come the V and J calls and clone size; the DNA was used to work out D and trimming. This table has over 150,000 clones, roughly 83% appearing once. The clonotype originates from a middle-aged woman with COVID-19, enrolled during active disease. The sequenced material came from peripheral blood.

DNA of the CDR3: TGTGCCAGCAGCCCCGGGACAAGGATCCGAATCGCTAACTATGGCTACACCTTC. Protein product: CASSPGTRIRIANYGYTF. The gene calls are TRBV5-4 and TRBJ1-2; D might be TRBD1 (6 bases). The CDR3 loop spans 18 amino acids. The V end was cut by 4 bases, the J end by 0 bases, with 22 bases between. Germline V gene data show CDR1 as SGHNT and CDR2 as YYREEE (reference sequence).